This T cell receptor beta chain was captured by sequencing in a study of T cell responses to AZD1222 COVID-19 vaccine. Findings and limits, study-wide: Spike-specific TCR depth and breadth grew after two AZD1222 doses. The donor cohort was predominantly white British with a female majority, and clonal diversity may have been underestimated. The reported proportion of spike-specific TCRs targeting unmutated variant regions was nearly half.

TCRdb's copy holds only in-frame clones and misses some; the assay was immunoSEQ multiplex PCR. The sample records 83,000 or so clones, 88% being singletons. As regards this clone: Its antigen is not identified.

Second-dose intervals of approximately 4 or approximately 12 weeks were pooled. This sequence was found in an adult who received the AZD1222 COVID-19 vaccine. The sample was peripheral blood, taken 28 days after the second AZD1222 dose.

The CDR3 nucleotides are TGCAGCGTTGGGGACAGCCGAGGGGGTATCAATGAGCAGTTCTTC. Protein product: CSVGDSRGGINEQFF. J is TRBJ2-1 and V is TRBV29-1, with 7 bases lining up with TRBD1. There are 15 residues in the CDR3. Germline CDR1 and CDR2: SQVTM and ANQGSEA. V lost 4 bases to trimming and J lost 6 bases; unmatched junction nucleotides: 12.